A selection of T cell receptor beta chains follows, all from one sample in a study of beta chain features in type 1 diabetes. Repertoires were generated with immunoSEQ multiplex PCR, while TCRdb's copy carries only in-frame clones and drops some. The repertoire holds about 180,000 clones, with 6.5% to 9.5% as singletons. The specimen sequenced was central memory CD4+ T cells from blood. These receptors were collected from a woman in her 40s with type 1 diabetes. Both conserved end residues are part of each CDR3. Each record gives: CDR3 protein, V gene.

CAWGPGNNQPQHF TRBV30
CSVEPWGGKNTEAFF TRBV29-1
CASSRRITSGSGGTYEQYF TRBV9
CAISAGGGALTDTQYF TRBV10-3
CASSFGVMDYGYTF TRBV7-2
CASSQDPSTDTQYF TRBV4-3
CASSLRVLSNTEAFF TRBV11-2
CASSQSGSQRDEQYF TRBV14
CASSQTGGQGMKLFF TRBV4-3
CASSRDRDQPQHF TRBV18
CASSTGAQGYTF TRBV11-3
CASSPWGQRTDTQYF TRBV28
CASSFRGSTDTQYF TRBV5-5
CASSRTQGGYTF TRBV7-2
CAWGQGAEAFF TRBV5-1
CASSLNRDQPQHF TRBV14